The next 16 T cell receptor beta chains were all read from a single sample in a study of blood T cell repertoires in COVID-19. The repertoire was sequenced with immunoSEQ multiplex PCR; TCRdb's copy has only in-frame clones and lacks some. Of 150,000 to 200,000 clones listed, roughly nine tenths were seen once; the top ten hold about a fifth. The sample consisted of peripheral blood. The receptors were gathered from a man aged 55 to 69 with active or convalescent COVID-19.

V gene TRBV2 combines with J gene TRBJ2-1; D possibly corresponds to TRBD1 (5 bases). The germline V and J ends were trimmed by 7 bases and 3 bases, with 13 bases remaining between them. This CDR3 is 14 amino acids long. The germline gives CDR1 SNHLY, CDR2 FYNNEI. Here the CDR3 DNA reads TGTGCCAGCACGCGCAGGGCGAGCTACAATGAGCAGTTCTTC. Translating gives CASTRRASYNEQFF.

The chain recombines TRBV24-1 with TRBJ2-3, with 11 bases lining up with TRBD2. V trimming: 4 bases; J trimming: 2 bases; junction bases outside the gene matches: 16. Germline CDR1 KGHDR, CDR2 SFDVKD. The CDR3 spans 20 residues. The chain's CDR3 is CATSDPQGIASGGTTDTQYF. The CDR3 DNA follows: TGTGCCACCAGTGACCCACAGGGGATCGCTAGCGGGGGGACCACAGATACGCAGTATTTT.

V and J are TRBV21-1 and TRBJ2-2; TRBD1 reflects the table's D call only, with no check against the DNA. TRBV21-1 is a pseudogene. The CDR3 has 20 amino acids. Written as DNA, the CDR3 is TGTGCCAGCTATCCGTGGGGGGCAGGGGGACCGATTCCAGGCACCGGGGAGCTGTTTTTT. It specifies CASYPWGAGGPIPGTGELFF.

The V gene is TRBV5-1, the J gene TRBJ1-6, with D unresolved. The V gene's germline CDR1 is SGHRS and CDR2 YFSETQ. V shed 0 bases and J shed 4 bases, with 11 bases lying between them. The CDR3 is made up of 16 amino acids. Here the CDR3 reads CASSLAATSYNSPLHF. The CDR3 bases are TGCGCCAGCAGCTTGGCTGCCACCAGTTATAATTCACCCCTCCACTTT.

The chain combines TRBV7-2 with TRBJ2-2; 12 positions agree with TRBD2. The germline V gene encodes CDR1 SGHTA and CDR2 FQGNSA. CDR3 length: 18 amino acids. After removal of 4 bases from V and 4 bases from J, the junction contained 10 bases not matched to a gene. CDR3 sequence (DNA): TGTGCCAGCAGCTCCCCCCCCCTAGCGGGGGGGATCACCGGGGAGCTGTTTTTT. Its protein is CASSSPPLAGGITGELFF.

As DNA, the CDR3 is TGTGCCAGCAGCTTATTTTTGGGGGCGTACACTGAAGCTTTCTTT. Protein product: CASSLFLGAYTEAFF. The rearrangement uses TRBV7-9 and TRBJ1-1; D is possibly TRBD1 (6 bases). The CDR3 sequence is 15 residues long. Germline V CDR1 and CDR2: SEHNR, FQNEAQ (reference sequence). V gave up 2 bases and J gave up 3 bases, with 13 bases separating them.

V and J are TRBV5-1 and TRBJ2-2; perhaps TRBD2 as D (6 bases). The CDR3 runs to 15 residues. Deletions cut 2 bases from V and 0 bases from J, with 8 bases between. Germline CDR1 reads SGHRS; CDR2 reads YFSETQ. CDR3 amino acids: CASSFRTTNTGELFF. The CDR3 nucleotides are TGCGCCAGCAGCTTTAGGACTACGAACACCGGGGAGCTGTTTTTT.

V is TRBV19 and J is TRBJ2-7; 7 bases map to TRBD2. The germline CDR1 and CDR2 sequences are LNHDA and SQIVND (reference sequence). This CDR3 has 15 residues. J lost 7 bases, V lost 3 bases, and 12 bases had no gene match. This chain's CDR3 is CASSMGAGPAREQYF. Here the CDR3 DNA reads TGTGCCAGTAGTATGGGAGCGGGACCTGCCAGGGAGCAGTACTTC.

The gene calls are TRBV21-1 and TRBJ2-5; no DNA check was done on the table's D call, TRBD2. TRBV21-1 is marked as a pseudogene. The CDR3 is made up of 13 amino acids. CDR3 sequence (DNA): TGTGCCAGCAGCAAAGGGCGGGAAGAGACCCAGTACTTC. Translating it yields CASSKGREETQYF.

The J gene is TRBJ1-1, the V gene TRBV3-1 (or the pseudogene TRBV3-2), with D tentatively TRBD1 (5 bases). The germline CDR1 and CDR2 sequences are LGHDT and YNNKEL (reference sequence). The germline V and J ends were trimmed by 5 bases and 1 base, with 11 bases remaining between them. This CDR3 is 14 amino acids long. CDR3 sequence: CASSLQVSNTEAFF. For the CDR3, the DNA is TGTGCCAGCAGCTTACAGGTTTCGAACACTGAAGCTTTCTTT.

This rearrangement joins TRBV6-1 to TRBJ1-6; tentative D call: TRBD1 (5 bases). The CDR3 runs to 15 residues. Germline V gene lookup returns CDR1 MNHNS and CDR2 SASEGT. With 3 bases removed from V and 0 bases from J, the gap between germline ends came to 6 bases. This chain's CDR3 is CASSDDSSYNSPLHF. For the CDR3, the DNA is TGTGCCAGCAGTGACGACAGCTCCTATAATTCACCCCTCCACTTT.

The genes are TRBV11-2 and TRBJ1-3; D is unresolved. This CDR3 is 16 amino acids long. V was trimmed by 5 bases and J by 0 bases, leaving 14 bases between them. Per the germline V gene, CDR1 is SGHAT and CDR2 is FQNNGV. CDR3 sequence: CASSRATDNSGNTIYF. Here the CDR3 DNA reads TGTGCCAGCAGCCGTGCAACCGACAACTCTGGAAACACCATATATTTT. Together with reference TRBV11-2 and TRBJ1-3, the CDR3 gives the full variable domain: EAGVAQSPRYKIIEKRQSVAFWCNPISGHATLYWYQQILGQGPKLLIQFQNNGVVDDSQLPKDRFSAERLKGVDSTLKIQPAKLEDSAVYLCASSRATDNSGNTIYFGEGSWLTVV.

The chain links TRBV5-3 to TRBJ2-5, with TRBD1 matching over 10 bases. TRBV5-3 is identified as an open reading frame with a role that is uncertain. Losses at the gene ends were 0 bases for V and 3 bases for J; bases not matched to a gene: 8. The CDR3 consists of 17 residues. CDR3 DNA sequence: TGTGCCAGAAGCTTGGCCGGAGGGGACAGGGGAGAAGAGACCCAGTACTTC. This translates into CARSLAGGDRGEETQYF.

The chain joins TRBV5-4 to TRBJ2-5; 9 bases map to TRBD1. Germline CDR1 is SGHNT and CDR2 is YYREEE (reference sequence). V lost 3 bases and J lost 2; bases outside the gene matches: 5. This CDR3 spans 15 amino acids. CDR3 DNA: TGTGCCAGCAGCTCGGGACAGGGTTTTCAAGAGACCCAGTACTTC. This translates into CASSSGQGFQETQYF.

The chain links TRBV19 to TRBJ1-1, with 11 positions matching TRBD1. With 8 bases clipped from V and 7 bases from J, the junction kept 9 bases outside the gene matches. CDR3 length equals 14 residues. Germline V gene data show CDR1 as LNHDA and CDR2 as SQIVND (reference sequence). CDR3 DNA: TGTGCCAGTCGAACCGGGACAGGGGGATTTGAAGCTTTCTTT. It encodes CASRTGTGGFEAFF. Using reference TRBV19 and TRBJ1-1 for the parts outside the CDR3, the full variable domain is DGGITQSPKYLFRKEGQNVTLSCEQNLNHDAMYWYRQDPGQGLRLIYYSQIVNDFQKGDIAEGYSVSREKKESFPLTVTSAQKNPTAFYLCASRTGTGGFEAFFGQGTRLTVV.

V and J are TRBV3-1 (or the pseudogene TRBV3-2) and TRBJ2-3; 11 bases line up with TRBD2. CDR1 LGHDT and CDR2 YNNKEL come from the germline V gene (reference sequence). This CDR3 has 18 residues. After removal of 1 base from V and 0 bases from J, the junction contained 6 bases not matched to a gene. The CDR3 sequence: CASSQGLAGLSSTDTQYF. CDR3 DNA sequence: TGTGCCAGCAGCCAAGGACTAGCGGGGTTGTCTAGCACAGATACGCAGTATTTT.